This T cell receptor beta chain was sequenced in a study of blood T cell repertoires in COVID-19. Background on the study: Both acute and convalescent COVID-19 samples were obtained from the United States, Italy and Spain.

V lost 0 bases and J 1 base, leaving 3 bases between the germline ends. Per germline, CDR1 PRHDT and CDR2 FYEKMQ (reference sequence). This CDR3 spans 13 amino acids. Assay: immunoSEQ multiplex PCR; the TCRdb copy retains only in-frame clones and omits some. Counted here are 240,000 or so clones, approximately 78% occurring once; the ten biggest clones make up around 3.4%. The rearrangement joins TRBV13 to TRBJ1-2; no clear D gene. The TCR sequence derives from a woman under 30 with acute or convalescent COVID-19. The sample was peripheral blood. CDR3 nucleotide sequence: TGTGCCAGCAGCTTAGGTAATAACTATGGCTACACCTTC. This translates into CASSLGNNYGYTF.